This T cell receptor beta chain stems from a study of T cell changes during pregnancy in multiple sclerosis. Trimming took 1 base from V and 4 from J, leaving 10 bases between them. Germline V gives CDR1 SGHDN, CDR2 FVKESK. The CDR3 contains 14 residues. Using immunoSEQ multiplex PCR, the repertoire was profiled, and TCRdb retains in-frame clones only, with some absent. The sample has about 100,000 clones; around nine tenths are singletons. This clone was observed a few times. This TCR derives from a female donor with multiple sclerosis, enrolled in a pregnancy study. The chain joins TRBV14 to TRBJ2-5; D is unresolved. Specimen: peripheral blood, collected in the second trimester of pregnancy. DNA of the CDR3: TGTGCCAGCAGCCAAGGGGCAAGATCAGAGACCCAGTACTTC. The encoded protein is CASSQGARSETQYF.